Listed below are T cell receptor beta chains from one sample, sequenced in a study of OX40 agonist ivuxolimab in advanced cancers. Profiled with immunoSEQ multiplex PCR; TCRdb holds only in-frame clones, not every one. The profile shows around 72,000 clones, more than 75% of them singletons. The sample here was CD4+ or CD8+ T cells sorted from blood, taken in a trial of the OX40 agonist ivuxolimab. The source is an adult with an advanced solid tumor such as melanoma, head and neck, liver or kidney cancer. Both conserved end residues are part of each CDR3.

TRBV28	TRBJ1-5	CASSLFDQPQHF
TRBV4-3	TRBJ1-2	CASSQVPGQGSNYGYTF
TRBV2	TRBJ1-2	CASNVRGVGGYGYTF
TRBV30	TRBJ1-3	CAWSLTGYGGTIYF
TRBV7-8	TRBJ1-2	CASSLTGTGGASGYTF
TRBV7-2	TRBJ1-1	CASSSSGTEAFF
TRBV7-2	TRBJ2-2	CASSPEAGKGTGELFF
TRBV7-9	TRBJ1-1	CASSPGRTGHEAFF
TRBV6-6	TRBJ2-1	CATSDQRGSYNEQFF
TRBV6-5	TRBJ1-1	CASKQPNTEAFF